This TCR beta chain emerged from a study of naive and memory T cell subsets. Study observations and caveats: A few larger clonotypes appeared in naive repertoires, especially CD8, possibly memory cells re-expressing CD45RA. In CD4 and CD8 cells, diversity dropped from naive through EMRA. Over 90% of naive TCR sequences appeared only once after error correction, unlike memory subsets.

This clonotype was counted a few times. Its antigen is currently unknown. The beta constant-region primer was an equimolar mix of two oligonucleotides covering TRBC1 and TRBC2. Ligated cDNA was amplified by four rounds of PCR with nested alpha and beta constant-region primers and SP2. The cDNA 3' end received a ligated single-stranded oligonucleotide carrying the SP2 primer and a 12-nucleotide UMI. From the UMI-ligation and nested PCR reads, TCRdb called clonotypes with MiXCR, one entry per CDR3 protein. The top ten hold around 0.11% of the sample, which has 150,000 or so distinct CDR3 sequences, under 25% seen once. The sample taken for sequencing was naive CD4+ T cells from blood. This clonotype originated in a human donor in good health.

The CDR3 loop is CASSLTSGSSGANVLTF. CDR3 bases: TGTGCCAGCAGCCTGACTAGCGGGAGCTCTGGGGCCAACGTCCTGACTTTC. The chain is built from TRBV11-2 and TRBJ2-6, with TRBD2 identical over 12 bases. CDR1 is SGHAT and CDR2 is FQNNGV in the germline V gene. This CDR3 is built from 17 residues. After removal of 5 bases from V and 0 bases from J, the junction contained 2 bases not matched to a gene.